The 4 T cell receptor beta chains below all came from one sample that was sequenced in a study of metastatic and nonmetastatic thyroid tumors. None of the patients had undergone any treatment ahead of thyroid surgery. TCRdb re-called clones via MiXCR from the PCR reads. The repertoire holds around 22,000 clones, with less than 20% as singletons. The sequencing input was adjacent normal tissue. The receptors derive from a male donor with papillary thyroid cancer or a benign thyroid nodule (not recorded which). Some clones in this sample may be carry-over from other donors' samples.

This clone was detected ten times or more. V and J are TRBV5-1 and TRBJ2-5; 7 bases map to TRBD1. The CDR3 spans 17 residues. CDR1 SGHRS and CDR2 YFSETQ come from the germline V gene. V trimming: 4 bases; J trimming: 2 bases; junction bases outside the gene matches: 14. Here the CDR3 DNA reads TGCGCCAGCAGCCCAAAGGGGGCAGGTGAACTTCAAGAGACCCAGTACTTC. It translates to CASSPKGAGELQETQYF.

CDR3 nucleotide sequence: TGCAGTGCTAGGGGACTAGCATCCTACGAGCAGTACTTC. It is translated as CSARGLASYEQYF. The rearrangement uses TRBV20-1 and TRBJ2-7; the match to TRBD2 covers 9 bases. V was clipped by 3 bases and J by 1 base; unmatched bases: 1. This CDR3 has 13 amino acids. CDR1 is DFQATT and CDR2 is SNEGSKA in the germline V gene (reference sequence).

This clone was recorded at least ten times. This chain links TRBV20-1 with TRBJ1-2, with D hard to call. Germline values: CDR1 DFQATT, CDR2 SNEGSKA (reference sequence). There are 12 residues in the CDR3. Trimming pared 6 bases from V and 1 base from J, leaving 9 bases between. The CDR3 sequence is CSAPASNYGYTF. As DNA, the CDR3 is TGCAGTGCGCCTGCCAGTAACTATGGCTACACCTTC.

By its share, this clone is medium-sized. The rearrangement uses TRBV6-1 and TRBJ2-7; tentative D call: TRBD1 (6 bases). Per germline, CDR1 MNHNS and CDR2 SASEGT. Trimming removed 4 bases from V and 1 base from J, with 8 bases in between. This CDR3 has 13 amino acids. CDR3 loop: CASSAQGSYEQYV. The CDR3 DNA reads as TGTGCCAGCAGTGCCCAGGGGTCCTACGAGCAGTACGTC.